Shown below are 7 T cell receptor beta chains from a single sample sequenced in a study of blood T cell repertoires in COVID-19. This table comes from immunoSEQ multiplex PCR, and its TCRdb copy is limited to in-frame clones, with some not included. The sample lists around 230,000 clones; just over 85% were seen once. Sequenced material: peripheral blood. These receptors were obtained from a man aged 45-65 years with COVID-19, enrolled during active disease.

This clone was counted once. The V call is TRBV6-5, the J call TRBJ1-1; 9 bases line up with TRBD1. This CDR3 spans 14 amino acids. Germline V gene data show CDR1 as MNHEY and CDR2 as SVGAGI. The trim removed 6 bases at V and 3 bases at J, leaving 5 bases unmatched. For the CDR3, the DNA is TGTGCCAGCAGCCAGGGACAGGGAGACACTGAAGCTTTCTTT. This codes for CASSQGQGDTEAFF.

A note on this clone: Relative to the germline gene, one junction end is altered; a read error may explain this. The V and J genes are TRBV6-6 and TRBJ2-2; the D gene is possibly TRBD2 (7 bases). Looked up from germline, CDR1 is MNHNY and CDR2 is SVGAGI (reference sequence). CDR3 length: 14 amino acids. Here the CDR3 reads CASPGGSKTGELFF. CDR3 DNA: TGTGCCAGCCCGGGGGGCTCGAAGACCGGGGAGCTGTTTTTT.

The genes are TRBV6-5 and TRBJ1-1; no reliable D call. V lost 7 bases to trimming and J lost 6 bases, with 18 bases between them. The CDR3 is 14 residues long. From germline, CDR1 is MNHEY and CDR2 SVGAGI. The CDR3 region is CASTERLAGSEAFF. DNA of the CDR3: TGTGCCAGCACCGAAAGGTTGGCAGGCTCTGAAGCTTTCTTT.

This clone was counted a few times. The gene calls are TRBV19 and TRBJ2-7; a weak D match, TRBD2 (6 bases). V was trimmed by 2 bases and J by 0 bases, leaving 8 bases between them. The CDR3 consists of 14 residues. Germline V CDR1 and CDR2: LNHDA, SQIVND (reference sequence). The CDR3 region is CASSITGGSYEQYF. The CDR3 DNA reads as TGTGCCAGTAGTATAACCGGGGGCTCCTACGAGCAGTACTTC.

V and J are TRBV18 and TRBJ1-5; D is perhaps TRBD1 (6 bases). The V gene lost 3 bases and the J gene lost 3 bases, with 15 bases spanning the gap. Germline V gene data show CDR1 as KGHSH and CDR2 as LQKENI. There are 16 residues in the CDR3. The CDR3 nucleotides are TGTGCCAGCTCACCGCGGGGGGGCGACTACAATCAGCCCCAGCATTTT. Residues: CASSPRGGDYNQPQHF.

This clone was seen only once. V and J are TRBV4-1 and TRBJ1-6; 7 bases line up with TRBD1. Germline-derived CDR1 and CDR2 are MGHRA and YSYEKL. Losses at the gene ends were 1 base for V and 5 bases for J; bases not matched to a gene: 5. The CDR3 contains 16 residues. The CDR3 region has the DNA TGCGCCAGCAGCCAAGGAGGACAGGTGAATAATTCACCCCTCCACTTT. It specifies CASSQGGQVNNSPLHF.

The gene calls are TRBV4-1 and TRBJ1-2, with D tentatively TRBD1 (6 bases). CDR1 MGHRA and CDR2 YSYEKL come from the germline V gene. The CDR3 consists of 16 residues. Trimming took off 0 bases at V and 4 bases at J, with 15 bases between the two ends. CDR3 sequence (DNA): TGCGCCAGCAGCCAAGATTGGTGGGACAAGATCTATGGCTACACCTTC. It codes for CASSQDWWDKIYGYTF.